A selection of T cell receptor beta chains follows, all from one sample in a study of blood T cells in healthy people across ages. TCRdb processed the 5' RACE reads anew with MiXCR; each CDR3 protein has one entry. The profile shows under 1,000,000 distinct CDR3 sequences, under 40% of them singletons. Sequences were obtained from blood. The receptors derive from a man younger than 35 in good health. Each CDR3 is given with its conserved first and last residue. Each record gives: D gene, clone size, CDR3 length, J gene, V gene, CDR3 DNA, CDR3 protein. A D gene is named only where the DNA matches it firmly. Where a row states a size, it is once, few, many or the class of an expanded clone; other rows omit it.

d_gene: NA
abundance: NA
len: 13
j_gene: TRBJ1-2
v_gene: TRBV2
CDR3nt: TGTGCCAGCAGTGAAGCGCTTCAGGGCGGCTACACCTTC
CDR3aa: CASSEALQGGYTF

d_gene: NA
abundance: NA
len: 14
j_gene: TRBJ1-1
v_gene: TRBV20-1
CDR3nt: TGCAGTGCTAGAGTTGACAGACCGGACACTGAAGCTTTCTTT
CDR3aa: CSARVDRPDTEAFF

d_gene: TRBD2
abundance: NA
len: 14
j_gene: TRBJ2-1
v_gene: TRBV18
CDR3nt: TGTGCCAGCTCGGGGACTAGCGGTCGAAATGAGCAGTTCTTC
CDR3aa: CASSGTSGRNEQFF

d_gene: TRBD2
abundance: many
len: 15
j_gene: TRBJ2-1
v_gene: TRBV2
CDR3nt: TGTGCCAGCAGGGGGACTAGCGGGAGTAGGAATGAGCAGTTCTTC
CDR3aa: CASRGTSGSRNEQFF

d_gene: TRBD1
abundance: NA
len: 12
j_gene: TRBJ1-1
v_gene: TRBV20-1
CDR3nt: TGCAGTGCTGGACGACAGGGCATTGAAGCTTTCTTT
CDR3aa: CSAGRQGIEAFF

d_gene: NA
abundance: NA
len: 16
j_gene: TRBJ2-6
v_gene: TRBV15
CDR3nt: TGTGCCACCAGCAGTCTCCTGGGGGACGGGGCCAACGTCCTGACTTTC
CDR3aa: CATSSLLGDGANVLTF

d_gene: NA
abundance: many
len: 16
j_gene: TRBJ2-1
v_gene: TRBV10-3
CDR3nt: TGTGCCATCAGGGAGGGTAAGGACACCATCTACAATGAGCAGTTCTTC
CDR3aa: CAIREGKDTIYNEQFF

d_gene: NA
abundance: NA
len: 14
j_gene: TRBJ1-1
v_gene: TRBV5-1
CDR3nt: TGCGCCAGCAGCTTCGGCGGATTGGAAACTGAAGCTTTCTTT
CDR3aa: CASSFGGLETEAFF

d_gene: NA
abundance: many
len: 15
j_gene: TRBJ2-1
v_gene: TRBV3-1
CDR3nt: TGTGCCAGCAGCCCTTCGGGGAGCTCCTACAATGAGCAGTTCTTC
CDR3aa: CASSPSGSSYNEQFF

d_gene: NA
abundance: NA
len: 15
j_gene: TRBJ1-2
v_gene: TRBV10-3
CDR3nt: TGTGCCATCAGTGACCATGTAGAGGGTAGTTATGGCTACACCTTC
CDR3aa: CAISDHVEGSYGYTF

d_gene: NA
abundance: NA
len: 16
j_gene: TRBJ2-5
v_gene: TRBV12-3/TRBV12-4
CDR3nt: TGTGCCAGCAGTTTAAGGAGGGGGCGAGATCGTATGACCCAGTACTTC
CDR3aa: CASSLRRGRDRMTQYF

d_gene: TRBD2
abundance: NA
len: 17
j_gene: TRBJ2-5
v_gene: TRBV29-1
CDR3nt: TGCAGCGTTGTGTCCTGGAAAAGCGGGGGTGGACGAGAGACCCAGTACTTC
CDR3aa: CSVVSWKSGGGRETQYF